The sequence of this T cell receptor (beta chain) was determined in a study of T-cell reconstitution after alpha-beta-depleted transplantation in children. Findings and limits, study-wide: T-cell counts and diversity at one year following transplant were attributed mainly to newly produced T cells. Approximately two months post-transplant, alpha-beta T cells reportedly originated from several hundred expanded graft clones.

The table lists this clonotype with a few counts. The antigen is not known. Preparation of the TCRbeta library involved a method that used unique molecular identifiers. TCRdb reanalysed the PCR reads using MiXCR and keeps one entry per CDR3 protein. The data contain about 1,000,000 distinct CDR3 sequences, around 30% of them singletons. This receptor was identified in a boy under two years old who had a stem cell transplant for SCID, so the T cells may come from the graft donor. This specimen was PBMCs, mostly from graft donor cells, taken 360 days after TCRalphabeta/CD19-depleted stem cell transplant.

This CDR3 reads CASSLGQPDSYEQYF. The CDR3 coding sequence is TGCGCCAGCAGCTTAGGACAGCCAGACTCTTACGAGCAGTACTTC. The chain is built from TRBV5-1 and TRBJ2-7, with D tentatively TRBD1 (6 bases). Trimming shortened V by 2 bases and J by 4 bases, and 16 bases separated the two germline ends. The V gene's germline CDR1 is SGHRS and CDR2 YFSETQ. The CDR3 loop spans 15 amino acids.